Detailed here is one TCR beta chain. The data were taken from a study of cytomegalovirus exposure and HLA in healthy donors. Study summary: Across around 400 genotyped donors, about 86% landed in the Caucasian-associated ancestry cluster.

In the PCR, 60 Vbeta and 13 Jbeta primers were used. In the source study's methods: The count from a later analysis was 79 million or so unique TCR beta chains, about 10 million of them shared. Clones were read by immunoSEQ multiplex PCR, and TCRdb kept only the in-frame ones, dropping some. For V, J and clone size, that table is used; D and trimming come from the DNA. The sample consists of about 110,000 clones, around 85% of them appearing once. Healthy donors of bone marrow made up the group. The CDR3 spans 15 residues. V was shortened by 1 base and J by 6 bases, with 15 bases between the two germline ends. Germline CDR1 is SEHNR and CDR2 is FQNEAQ (reference sequence).

This chain joins TRBV7-9 and TRBJ1-2, with D uncertain. This TCR came from a man aged 60-69 years in good health and CMV-seronegative. The material sequenced was PBMCs. For the CDR3, the DNA is TGTGCCAGCAGCTTAGATTTTGAGGGCGTTGATGGCTACACCTTC. Protein sequence: CASSLDFEGVDGYTF.